These 21 T cell receptor beta chains were sequenced from one sample in a study of cytomegalovirus exposure and HLA in healthy donors. In the PCR, 60 Vbeta and 13 Jbeta primers were used. Clones were sequenced by immunoSEQ multiplex PCR, and TCRdb holds only the in-frame ones, with some missing. This repertoire shows about 89,000 clones, around 77% found once; its top ten account for more than 3.5%. Sequencing used PBMCs. Source of these receptors: a man aged 25-45 years in good health and CMV-seronegative.

This sequence joins TRBV4-3 and TRBJ2-7; weak D call: TRBD2 (6 bases). V was trimmed by 2 bases and J by 2 bases, leaving 13 bases between them. The CDR3 totals 15 residues. Germline assignment: CDR1 LGHNA and CDR2 YSLEER. Written as DNA, the CDR3 is TGCGCCAGCAGCCAACTCCCAACGGGAGCCTACGAGCAGTACTTC. The encoded protein is CASSQLPTGAYEQYF.

This clone occurred a few times. V is TRBV10-3 and J is TRBJ2-2; no definite D call. V lost 0 bases and J lost 2, with 10 bases in between. From germline, CDR1 is ENHRY and CDR2 SYGVKD. The CDR3 totals 16 residues. The CDR3 here is CAISESIQTNTGELFF. In DNA, the CDR3 is TGTGCCATCAGTGAGTCGATTCAGACAAACACCGGGGAGCTGTTTTTT.

This clone showed up just once. The chain recombines TRBV20-1 with TRBJ2-3; no firm D call. The CDR3 extends over 11 amino acids. Germline V lookup: CDR1 DFQATT, CDR2 SNEGSKA (reference sequence). The germline V and J ends were trimmed by 2 bases and 8 bases, with 8 bases remaining between them. The CDR3 loop is CSARLVTTQYF. The CDR3 coding sequence is TGCAGTGCTAGACTAGTAACTACGCAGTATTTT.

In this sample, this clone turned up a few times. This specimen includes other DNA sequences encoding the same CDR3. CDR3 residues: CASSLDGGRTDTQYF. CDR3 DNA: TGCGCCAGCAGCTTGGATGGAGGGAGGACAGATACGCAGTATTTT. This chain connects TRBV5-1 to TRBJ2-3; a weak D match, TRBD2 (6 bases). The length of the CDR3 is 15 residues. Germline values: CDR1 SGHRS, CDR2 YFSETQ. V gave up 0 bases and J gave up 3 bases, with 11 bases separating them.

This chain uses TRBV28 with TRBJ1-1; 8 nucleotides line up with TRBD1. CDR1 is MDHEN, CDR2 SYDVKM, per germline. V lost 2 bases and J lost 8; bases outside the gene matches: 13. The CDR3 extends over 16 amino acids. The CDR3 region is CASSLASRGLATEAFF. DNA for the CDR3: TGTGCCAGCAGTTTAGCCTCCAGGGGGCTTGCTACGGAAGCTTTCTTT. The full variable domain, its missing parts supplied by reference TRBV28 and TRBJ1-1, is DVKVTQSSRYLVKRTGEKVFLECVQDMDHENMFWYRQDPGLGLRLIYFSYDVKMKEKGDIPEGYSVSREKKERFSLILESASTNQTSMYLCASSLASRGLATEAFFGQGTRLTVV.

The chain is built from TRBV29-1 and TRBJ1-1; D perhaps matches TRBD1 (5 bases). The CDR3 length is 13 residues. Trimming took off 4 bases at V and 1 base at J, with 10 bases between the two ends. Germline V gene data show CDR1 as SQVTM and CDR2 as ANQGSEA. The CDR3 sequence is CSVVRGTNTEAFF. CDR3 nucleotide sequence: TGCAGCGTTGTTCGGGGGACGAACACTGAAGCTTTCTTT.

This clone has a single count. This chain connects TRBV11-2 to TRBJ2-1; possibly TRBD1 for D (5 bases). This CDR3 region has 13 residues. Trimming left V 0 bases short and J 14 bases short, with 14 bases between. Germline CDR1 and CDR2: SGHAT and FQNNGV. The CDR3 DNA reads TGTGCCAGCAGCTTAGATGGGGCTTCCCAGGAGTTCTTC. As protein: CASSLDGASQEFF.

The rearrangement links TRBV5-6 to TRBJ2-3, with 11 positions matching TRBD1. The J segment lost 11 bases and the V segment lost 4 bases, leaving 12 bases of the junction unmatched. The CDR3 sequence is 15 residues long. In germline, CDR1 is SGHDT, CDR2 YYEEEE. This chain's CDR3 is CASSPPGQGVLLQYF. The CDR3 nucleotides read TGTGCCAGCAGCCCTCCGGGACAGGGGGTTCTTTTGCAGTATTTT.

Remarks on this clone: One end of the junction is discordant with germline, which a read error may explain. This chain connects TRBV5-4 to TRBJ2-7; TRBD2 matches 9 bases. CDR1 is SGHNT, CDR2 YYREEE, per germline (reference sequence). The CDR3 has 15 amino acids. CDR3 loop: CASSLAGILAGSISF. As DNA, the CDR3 is TGTGCCAGCAGCTTGGCAGGGATACTAGCGGGTTCCATCTCTTTC.

This sequence joins TRBV11-2 and TRBJ1-3, with 8 bases lining up with TRBD1. V lost 3 bases, J lost 0 bases, and 4 bases stayed unmatched. CDR1 is SGHAT, CDR2 FQNNGV, per germline. This CDR3 has 16 amino acids. For the CDR3, the DNA is TGTGCCAGCAGCTTGGGACAGGTCTTCTCTGGAAACACCATATATTTT. Protein sequence: CASSLGQVFSGNTIYF. The full variable domain, its missing parts supplied by reference TRBV11-2 and TRBJ1-3, is EAGVAQSPRYKIIEKRQSVAFWCNPISGHATLYWYQQILGQGPKLLIQFQNNGVVDDSQLPKDRFSAERLKGVDSTLKIQPAKLEDSAVYLCASSLGQVFSGNTIYFGEGSWLTVV.

The rearrangement joins TRBV2 to TRBJ1-4, with 10 bases matching TRBD1. This CDR3 region has 15 residues. Trimming removed 6 bases from V and 7 bases from J; junction bases left unmatched: 8. Per the germline V gene, CDR1 is SNHLY and CDR2 is FYNNEI. The CDR3 is CASRARQGAVEKLFF. As DNA, the CDR3 is TGTGCCAGCAGGGCACGACAGGGGGCAGTTGAAAAACTGTTTTTT.

The rearrangement links TRBV30 to TRBJ2-1, with D perhaps TRBD2 (7 bases). This CDR3 is 13 amino acids long. Trimming shortened V by 4 bases and J by 6 bases, and 13 bases separated the two germline ends. The germline gives CDR1 GTSNPN, CDR2 SVGIG (reference sequence). CDR3 residues: CAWNLGGGNEQFF. The CDR3 nucleotides are TGTGCCTGGAACCTGGGAGGGGGCAATGAGCAGTTCTTC.

The chain uses TRBV27 and TRBJ1-2; 11 positions match TRBD1. CDR3 size: 16 residues. The ends lost 6 bases at V and 4 bases at J; junction bases unmatched: 10. Germline CDR1 and CDR2: MNHEY and SMNVEV (reference sequence). The CDR3 DNA reads as TGTGCCAGCAGCCCGAACCGGGACAGGGGGATCTATGGCTACACCTTC. It codes for CASSPNRDRGIYGYTF.

This clone is medium-sized within its sample. CDR3 nucleotides: TGCGCCAGCAGCCAAGACCGGGGAGGGAATCTTGAAGCTTTCTTT. Its protein product is CASSQDRGGNLEAFF. The chain joins TRBV4-1 to TRBJ1-1; D unclear. CDR3 length: 15 amino acids. Germline V CDR1 and CDR2: MGHRA, YSYEKL. With 0 bases removed from V and 7 bases from J, the gap between germline ends came to 15 bases.

This clone is labeled as large. DNA of the CDR3: TGTGCCAGCAGTGAAGTTGGAGGGAGCGTGGATACGCAGTATTTT. It is translated as CASSEVGGSVDTQYF. The J gene is TRBJ2-3, the V gene TRBV6-1; a weak D match, TRBD2 (6 bases). The V end was cut by 1 base, the J end by 6 bases, with 14 bases between. CDR1 and CDR2 (germline): MNHNS, SASEGT. This CDR3 comprises 15 residues.

This chain joins TRBV19 and TRBJ2-5; TRBD2 matches at 13 bases. CDR1 is LNHDA and CDR2 is SQIVND in the germline V gene (reference sequence). V dropped 4 bases and J dropped 3; count of bases not matched to a gene: 8. The CDR3 is made up of 17 amino acids. CDR3 coding DNA: TGTGCCAGTAGTAAGGGACTAGCGGGGCGGTGGGAAGAGACCCAGTACTTC. Translated: CASSKGLAGRWEETQYF.

The chain employs TRBV5-1 and TRBJ1-2; D remains unclear. The V end was cut by 6 bases, the J end by 0 bases, with 12 bases between. This CDR3 spans 14 amino acids. Germline CDR1 SGHRS, CDR2 YFSETQ. CDR3 DNA sequence: TGCGCCAGCAAAACAGATGAAGCTAACTATGGCTACACCTTC. Its translation: CASKTDEANYGYTF.

This clone was observed a single time. CDR3 nucleotides: TGTGCCAGCTCACTTCAAGACAGGGAACACTATGGCTACACCTTC. It translates to CASSLQDREHYGYTF. The rearrangement joins TRBV18 to TRBJ1-2; TRBD1 matches at 7 bases. Losses at the gene ends were 4 bases for V and 3 bases for J; bases not matched to a gene: 8. The CDR3 spans 15 residues. The germline gives CDR1 KGHSH, CDR2 LQKENI.

The rearrangement joins TRBV6-4 to TRBJ1-1; D unclear. Germline V gene lookup returns CDR1 MRHNA and CDR2 SNTAGT. This CDR3 comprises 19 residues. V lost 3 bases and J lost 2, with 25 bases in between. CDR3 bases: TGTGCCAGCAGTGAGAATGTGGGAGGATTCTATCCTTTAAACACTGAAGCTTTCTTT. Protein product: CASSENVGGFYPLNTEAFF.

The sample holds one count of this clone. The V call is TRBV4-1, the J call TRBJ2-5; unclear D gene. The J call may be in error: the DNA end matches TRBJ2-7 better. The germline V gene has CDR1 MGHRA and CDR2 YSYEKL. The CDR3 is 15 amino acids. This CDR3 reads CASSQTDTVTYEQYF. As DNA, the CDR3 is TGCGCCAGCAGCCAAACGGATACAGTAACCTACGAGCAGTACTTC.

This rearrangement joins TRBV6-5 to TRBJ2-5; tentative D call: TRBD2 (5 bases). This CDR3 region has 16 residues. The V and J ends lost 0 bases and 4 bases respectively, with 15 bases between them. Germline lookup yields CDR1 MNHEY and CDR2 SVGAGI. In nucleotides, the CDR3 is TGTGCCAGCAGTTACTCCAGCGGTTCATCGGGAGAGACCCAGTACTTC. The encoded protein is CASSYSSGSSGETQYF.